Presented here are 15 T cell receptor beta chains from one specimen sequenced in a study of cytomegalovirus exposure and HLA in healthy donors. The PCR used 60 Vbeta and 13 Jbeta primers. Sequencing used immunoSEQ multiplex PCR; TCRdb keeps in-frame clones, though not all of them. The sample records about 100,000 clones, roughly 88% being singletons. What was sequenced was PBMCs. The receptors were sampled from a woman between 18 and 29 years old in good health and CMV-seronegative.

The chain links TRBV7-6 to TRBJ2-4; 9 nucleotides match TRBD1. V was pared by 2 bases and J by 4 bases, with 6 bases of the junction left unmatched. The V gene's germline CDR1 is SGHVS and CDR2 FNYEAQ. The CDR3 has 16 amino acids. The CDR3 DNA reads as TGTGCCAGCAGCTTACACCCCGGGACAGGGAAAAACATTCAGTACTTC. It is translated as CASSLHPGTGKNIQYF.

The chain recombines TRBV5-1 with TRBJ1-2; TRBD1 agrees at 8 bases. The CDR3 length is 17 residues. CDR1 is SGHRS and CDR2 is YFSETQ in the germline V gene. Unmatched junction bases numbered 15, after V lost 0 bases and J lost 8 bases. As DNA, the CDR3 is TGCGCCAGCAGCTTGGGGGGCGACACCGGACAGGGAAGGGGCTACACCTTC. Protein: CASSLGGDTGQGRGYTF. Looking up the rest from reference TRBV5-1 and TRBJ1-2 gives the full variable domain: KAGVTQTPRYLIKTRGQQVTLSCSPISGHRSVSWYQQTPGQGLQFLFEYFSETQRNKGNFPGRFSGRQFSNSRSEMNVSTLELGDSALYLCASSLGGDTGQGRGYTFGSGTRLTVV.

This clone occurred once. This sequence joins TRBV11-3 and TRBJ2-5; 7 bases line up with TRBD2. V was clipped by 6 bases and J by 4 bases; unmatched bases: 5. CDR3 size: 13 residues. The germline V gene encodes CDR1 SGHNT and CDR2 YENEEA. CDR3 DNA: TGTGCCAGCAGTCGTAGCGGGCTAGAGACCCAGTACTTC. Translating it yields CASSRSGLETQYF.

V gene TRBV7-2 combines with J gene TRBJ2-3; D unresolved. Germline V lookup: CDR1 SGHTA, CDR2 FQGNSA. The CDR3 consists of 12 residues. Trimming removed 5 bases at V and 5 bases at J, with 8 bases between. CDR3 DNA: TGTGCCAGCAGCACGGGTTTAGATACGCAGTATTTT. This translates into CASSTGLDTQYF.

The chain has TRBV4-1 and TRBJ1-1; tentatively, D is TRBD1 (6 bases). V was clipped by 2 bases and J by 4 bases, with 8 bases between them. The CDR3 runs to 13 residues. From germline, CDR1 is MGHRA and CDR2 YSYEKL. The CDR3 nucleotides are TGCGCCAGCAGCCAAACAGGGACCACTGAAGCTTTCTTT. Translating gives CASSQTGTTEAFF.

The CDR3 DNA is TGTGCCAGCAGCCCGGGACTAGAAAGGGATGAGCAGTTCTTC. Amino acid sequence: CASSPGLERDEQFF. The chain combines TRBV7-3 with TRBJ2-1, with 8 bases fitting TRBD2. After removal of 5 bases from V and 8 bases from J, the junction contained 8 bases not matched to a gene. CDR3 length: 14 amino acids. Germline CDR1 is SGHTA and CDR2 is FQGTGA.

This sequence joins TRBV6-6 and TRBJ1-1; D uncertain. Germline V gene sequence: CDR1 MNHNY, CDR2 SVGAGI (reference sequence). The CDR3 runs 13 residues. V lost 2 bases and J 11 bases, leaving 15 bases between the germline ends. In DNA, the CDR3 is TGTGCCAGCAGTTACCCGGGAGGTCTTCATGCTTTCTTT. It translates to CASSYPGGLHAFF.

The chain combines TRBV28 with TRBJ2-5, with D maybe TRBD1 (5 bases). The DNA end is a closer match to TRBJ2-7, so the J assignment may be wrong. Germline V gives CDR1 MDHEN, CDR2 SYDVKM. CDR3 size: 13 residues. The CDR3 sequence is CASRRRVSYEQYF. CDR3 coding DNA: TGTGCCAGCAGACGCAGGGTATCCTACGAGCAGTACTTC.

V gene TRBV6-4 combines with J gene TRBJ2-7; 9 nucleotides agree with TRBD1. Germline V gene lookup returns CDR1 MRHNA and CDR2 SNTAGT. The length of the CDR3 is 15 residues. V trimming: 6 bases; J trimming: 2 bases; junction bases outside the gene matches: 8. The CDR3 is CASRKEGTGPYEQYF. In DNA form, the CDR3 reads TGTGCCAGCAGAAAAGAAGGGACAGGGCCCTACGAGCAGTACTTC.

The J gene is TRBJ2-7, the V gene TRBV29-1; 7 positions match TRBD2. The CDR3 runs to 11 residues. Germline CDR1 is SQVTM and CDR2 is ANQGSEA. Trimming cost V 7 bases and J 3 bases; bases outside gene matches: 3. The CDR3 loop reads CSATGGYEQYF. The CDR3 DNA is TGCAGCGCCACGGGGGGCTACGAGCAGTACTTC.

The rearrangement joins TRBV14 to TRBJ2-2, with 7 bases identical to TRBD1. J lost 4 bases, V lost 5 bases, and 4 bases had no gene match. This CDR3 spans 14 amino acids. Germline CDR1 SGHDN, CDR2 FVKESK. The CDR3 reads CASSSQGVTGELFF. CDR3 coding DNA: TGTGCCAGCAGCTCCCAGGGGGTCACCGGGGAGCTGTTTTTT.

The V and J genes are TRBV12-2 and TRBJ2-7; the table's D call, TRBD1, was not checked against the DNA. TRBV12-2 is reported as a pseudogene. The CDR3 is 16 residues long. The CDR3 loop is CASRLAGPAFRPRLYF. The CDR3 region has the DNA TGTGCAAGTCGCTTAGCGGGGCCAGCTTTCCGACCTAGACTGTACTTC.

This clone has a single count. The rearrangement links TRBV19 to TRBJ2-1, with 12 bases identical to TRBD2. This CDR3 has 16 residues. Trimming at V came to 5 bases and at J to 8 bases, leaving 10 bases not matched to a gene. Germline V lookup: CDR1 LNHDA, CDR2 SQIVND (reference sequence). In DNA form, the CDR3 reads TGTGCCAGTAGTCTTCTAGCGGGAGGGCCTCGTGATGAGCAGTTCTTC. Amino acid sequence: CASSLLAGGPRDEQFF.

V usage is TRBV7-3 and J usage is TRBJ2-7, with 7 bases aligning to TRBD2. Germline values: CDR1 SGHTA, CDR2 FQGTGA. The trim removed 8 bases at V and 0 bases at J, leaving 4 bases unmatched. The CDR3 consists of 13 residues. CDR3 nucleotides: TGTGCCAGCGCTAGCGGATCCTCCTACGAGCAGTACTTC. As protein: CASASGSSYEQYF. Complete variable domain (other parts from reference TRBV7-3 and TRBJ2-7): GAGVSQTPSNKVTEKGKYVELRCDPISGHTALYWYRQSLGQGPEFLIYFQGTGAADDSGLPNDRFFAVRPEGSVSTLKIQRTERGDSAVYLCASASGSSYEQYFGPGTRLTVT.

The table lists this clone with a few counts. The chain links TRBV4-3 to TRBJ2-3, with 7 bases that match TRBD2. The V segment lost 1 base and the J segment 4 bases; nucleotides outside the gene matches: 8. Germline lookup yields CDR1 LGHNA and CDR2 YSLEER. CDR3 size: 16 residues. For the CDR3, the DNA is TGCGCCAGCAGCCAAGGCAGGCGGGGGAGGGCAGATACGCAGTATTTT. It yields the protein CASSQGRRGRADTQYF.